These 23 T cell receptor beta chains were all obtained from the same sample, sequenced in a study of blood T cell repertoires in COVID-19 (TCRdb year 2020). Library preparation was by the immunoSEQ multiplex PCR assay. TCRdb obtained this table from immuneACCESS and retained in-frame rearrangements with V and J assigned. These tables miss some clones; where compared with another copy, unresolved V genes account for less than half of the shortfall, and the remainder is unexplained. The sample yields under 250,000 clones; around 84% were counted once. Together, the top ten hold approximately 5.1% of the sample. Material for sequencing was peripheral blood. Source of these receptors: a woman aged 55-75 years who had recovered from COVID-19.

V is TRBV14 and J is TRBJ2-2, with TRBD1 matching 12 bases. This CDR3 region has 18 residues. Germline CDR1 SGHDN, CDR2 FVKESK. Trimming cost V 3 bases and J 2 bases; bases outside gene matches: 7. The CDR3 is CASSQSGTGGYNTGELFF. CDR3 DNA sequence: TGTGCCAGCAGCCAGTCTGGGACAGGGGGCTATAACACCGGGGAGCTGTTTTTT.

The CDR3 DNA sequence: TGTGCCAGCAGTCAGGGGAATGCTGGAAACACCATATATTTT. It specifies CASSQGNAGNTIYF. The rearrangement joins TRBV6-5 to TRBJ1-3, with D possibly matching TRBD1 (6 bases). Germline CDR1 is MNHEY and CDR2 is SVGAGI. This CDR3 is 14 amino acids long. Trimming pared 5 bases from V and 2 bases from J, leaving 10 bases between.

This chain joins TRBV10-3 and TRBJ2-7; 7 bases line up with TRBD1. The germline CDR1 and CDR2 sequences are ENHRY and SYGVKD. With 10 bases clipped from V and 9 bases from J, the junction kept 15 bases outside the gene matches. CDR3 length: 13 amino acids. The CDR3 coding sequence is TGTGCCACCAGGGCAGGGGGTACGGGATGGCAGTACTTC. It yields the protein CATRAGGTGWQYF.

The V call is TRBV5-1, the J call TRBJ1-1; 9 positions match TRBD1. Germline values: CDR1 SGHRS, CDR2 YFSETQ. The V gene end was trimmed by 5 bases and the J gene end by 2 bases; junction bases not matched to a gene: 1. The CDR3 spans 13 residues. CDR3 amino acids: CASRDRGNTEAFF. The CDR3, as DNA: TGCGCCAGCAGGGACAGGGGAAACACTGAAGCTTTCTTT.

This clone occurred once. The J gene is TRBJ2-5, the V gene TRBV4-2; 9 bases align to TRBD2. The CDR3 has 18 residues. The V gene end was trimmed by 0 bases and the J gene end by 3 bases; junction bases not matched to a gene: 11. Germline V gene sequence: CDR1 LGHNA, CDR2 YNFKEQ. CDR3 nucleotide sequence: TGTGCCAGCAGCCAAGATCCCTTTAGCGGGGGCACTAAAGAGACCCAGTACTTC. The encoded protein is CASSQDPFSGGTKETQYF.

This rearrangement joins TRBV5-1 to TRBJ2-7, with D unclear. V was pared by 3 bases and J by 5 bases, with 9 bases between. The CDR3 has 12 residues. The germline V gene encodes CDR1 SGHRS and CDR2 YFSETQ. The CDR3 DNA reads as TGCGCCAGCAGCTATAGTTCCCACGAGCAGTACTTC. Its protein is CASSYSSHEQYF.

The chain has TRBV5-6 and TRBJ1-5, with 7 bases aligning to TRBD1. In germline, CDR1 is SGHDT, CDR2 YYEEEE. The CDR3 is 15 amino acids. Losses at the gene ends were 2 bases for V and 7 bases for J; bases not matched to a gene: 9. The DNA for the CDR3 is TGTGCCAGCAGCTTTGGAACAGGGGTGAACCAGCCCCAGCATTTT. This gives the protein CASSFGTGVNQPQHF.

This clone turned up a few times. This chain links TRBV27 with TRBJ1-1, with 8 bases matching TRBD1. The trim removed 5 bases at V and 12 bases at J, leaving 8 bases unmatched. This CDR3 has 12 amino acids. Germline assignment: CDR1 MNHEY and CDR2 SMNVEV (reference sequence). CDR3 nucleotides: TGTGCCAGCAGTATCCCGACAGGGGAAACTTTCTTT. As protein: CASSIPTGETFF.

The V and J genes are TRBV12-3 or TRBV12-4 and TRBJ1-1; D call uncertain. Trimming cost V 5 bases and J 4 bases, with 8 bases left between them. CDR3 length equals 12 residues. CDR3 sequence (DNA): TGTGCCAGCAGTGCCGATAGCACTGAAGCTTTCTTT. Amino acids: CASSADSTEAFF.

The table lists this clone with a few counts. V gene TRBV7-9 combines with J gene TRBJ2-1, with D hard to call. The CDR3 totals 14 residues. V was pared by 3 bases and J by 5 bases, with 11 bases between. Germline loops: CDR1 SEHNR, CDR2 FQNEAQ (reference sequence). The CDR3 spells CASSLPGENNEQFF. In DNA form, the CDR3 reads TGTGCCAGCAGCTTGCCAGGCGAGAACAATGAGCAGTTCTTC.

In its sample, this clone was seen once. This rearrangement joins TRBV21-1 to TRBJ2-1; the table's D call, TRBD2, has no DNA check behind it. TRBV21-1 is given as a pseudogene. The CDR3 is 17 residues long. CDR3 in DNA: TGTGCCAGCAGCAAAGCGCTCGGGACTGCGGCCTACAATGAGCAGTTCTTC. Translated: CASSKALGTAAYNEQFF.

The chain carries TRBV5-1 and TRBJ2-3, with TRBD2 as a possible D gene (6 bases). The germline V gene encodes CDR1 SGHRS and CDR2 YFSETQ. The CDR3 contains 14 residues. The V and J ends lost 4 bases and 6 bases respectively, with 15 bases between them. The CDR3 protein is CASSRTDYSDTQYF. Written as DNA, the CDR3 is TGCGCCAGCAGCCGGACGGACTATTCGGATACGCAGTATTTT.

The V gene is TRBV7-9, the J gene TRBJ1-2, with a tentative D call TRBD1 (6 bases). The V end lost 1 base, the J end lost 5 bases, and 17 bases lay between the germline ends. Germline CDR1 is SEHNR and CDR2 is FQNEAQ (reference sequence). The CDR3 spans 16 residues. CDR3 in amino acids: CASSLGAGEEKYGYTF. Here the CDR3 DNA reads TGTGCCAGCAGCTTAGGGGCAGGGGAAGAGAAATATGGCTACACCTTC.

The chain carries TRBV2 and TRBJ1-1; a possible D gene is TRBD1 (5 bases). The CDR3 spans 13 residues. CDR1 is SNHLY and CDR2 is FYNNEI in the germline V gene. Trimming cost V 8 bases and J 2 bases, with 12 bases left between them. CDR3 sequence reads: CASASQGNTEAFF. CDR3 sequence (DNA): TGTGCCAGCGCCAGCCAGGGTAACACTGAAGCTTTCTTT.

CDR3 sequence: CSASGTGDYEQYF. In DNA, the CDR3 is TGCAGTGCTAGTGGGACAGGGGACTACGAGCAGTACTTC. The rearrangement links TRBV20-1 to TRBJ2-7; 10 nucleotides align to TRBD1. The ends lost 3 bases at V and 3 bases at J; junction bases unmatched: 2. The CDR3 covers 13 residues. In germline, CDR1 is DFQATT, CDR2 SNEGSKA (reference sequence).

This clone was picked up one time. This sequence joins TRBV29-1 and TRBJ1-4; TRBD1 matches at 7 bases. This CDR3 has 13 residues. The germline V gene has CDR1 SQVTM and CDR2 ANQGSEA. V was pared by 7 bases and J by 10 bases, with 12 bases of the junction left unmatched. DNA of the CDR3: TGCAGCGCCTCGACAGGGACCGGGGTAAAACTGTTTTTT. It yields the protein CSASTGTGVKLFF.

This sequence joins TRBV7-3 and TRBJ2-3; the match to TRBD2 covers 8 bases. Germline V lookup: CDR1 SGHTA, CDR2 FQGTGA. CDR3 length: 18 residues. The trim removed 2 bases at V and 0 bases at J, leaving 10 bases unmatched. The CDR3 sequence: CASSLLAGGADSTDTQYF. The DNA for the CDR3 is TGTGCCAGCAGCTTATTGGCGGGGGGAGCCGATAGCACAGATACGCAGTATTTT.

V usage is TRBV5-4 and J usage is TRBJ2-2; TRBD1 matches at 10 bases. The trim removed 4 bases at V and 6 bases at J, leaving 6 bases unmatched. Germline V gene sequence: CDR1 SGHNT, CDR2 YYREEE (reference sequence). This CDR3 comprises 15 residues. The CDR3 protein is CASSPRGQGAGELFF. The CDR3, as DNA: TGTGCCAGCAGCCCTCGAGGACAGGGGGCCGGGGAGCTGTTTTTT.

The table lists this clone with a few counts. This chain joins TRBV28 and TRBJ2-1; 9 bases align to TRBD2. Germline V gene data show CDR1 as MDHEN and CDR2 as SYDVKM. The CDR3 loop spans 18 amino acids. Trimming removed 4 bases from V and 4 bases from J; junction bases left unmatched: 14. CDR3 protein: CASSSPVLAGAIYNEQFF. CDR3 sequence (DNA): TGTGCCAGCAGTTCACCTGTGTTAGCGGGGGCCATATACAATGAGCAGTTCTTC.

V and J are TRBV30 and TRBJ1-2; 8 nucleotides align to TRBD1. Germline lookup yields CDR1 GTSNPN and CDR2 SVGIG (reference sequence). V gave up 3 bases and J gave up 2 bases; unmatched junction bases: 2. There are 13 residues in the CDR3. CDR3 protein: CAWRQGANYGYTF. CDR3 DNA: TGTGCCTGGAGGCAGGGGGCGAACTATGGCTACACCTTC.

The V call is TRBV13, the J call TRBJ2-7; D not resolved. Germline V lookup: CDR1 PRHDT, CDR2 FYEKMQ (reference sequence). The length of the CDR3 is 12 residues. The germline V and J ends were trimmed by 5 bases and 5 bases, with 10 bases remaining between them. The CDR3 loop is CASSHELNEQYF. The CDR3, as DNA: TGTGCCAGCAGCCATGAGCTTAACGAGCAGTACTTC. The full variable domain, in which reference TRBV13 and TRBJ2-7 provide the parts outside the CDR3, is AAGVIQSPRHLIKEKRETATLKCYPIPRHDTVYWYQQGPGQDPQFLISFYEKMQSDKGSIPDRFSAQQFSDYHSELNMSSLELGDSALYFCASSHELNEQYFGPGTRLTVT.

The chain recombines TRBV6-1 with TRBJ2-3; 14 nucleotides line up with TRBD2. V shed 4 bases, J shed 6 bases, and the junction held 15 bases outside the gene matches. The CDR3 runs 19 residues. The germline gives CDR1 MNHNS, CDR2 SASEGT. The CDR3 sequence: CASSVDTGLAGGAGDTQYF. The CDR3 DNA follows: TGTGCCAGCAGTGTGGACACTGGACTAGCGGGGGGCGCTGGGGATACGCAGTATTTT.

The CDR3 coding sequence is TGTGCCACCAGCAGATCGGAGGGAGGCAATCAGCCCCAGCATTTT. This codes for CATSRSEGGNQPQHF. V is TRBV15 and J is TRBJ1-5, with D uncertain. The CDR3 has 15 residues. V shed 2 bases and J shed 2 bases, with 10 bases lying between them. CDR1 is LNHNV, CDR2 YYDKDF, per germline (reference sequence). The entire variable domain, with the rest obtained from reference TRBV15 and TRBJ1-5, is as follows: DAMVIQNPRYQVTQFGKPVTLSCSQTLNHNVMYWYQQKSSQAPKLLFHYYDKDFNNEADTPDNFQSRRPNTSFCFLDIRSPGLGDTAMYLCATSRSEGGNQPQHFGDGTRLSIL.